The clone carrying this T cell receptor (beta chain) was found once. Antigen: not known. It may be a read error: a sequence one base away is much more abundant. The CDR3 has 14 residues. The V and J ends lost 5 bases and 5 bases respectively, with 16 bases between them. CDR1 and CDR2 (germline): MNHEY, SVGAGI. The data were taken from a study of tumor-infiltrating lymphocytes in primary liver carcinoma. Findings and caveats of the study: Relative to blood, tumors carried a significantly larger fraction of the repertoire in their top 250 clones (p = 0.039).

They got blood RNA out of unsorted whole blood and also pulled out germline DNA. cDNA specific to TCR beta was made from approximately 0.55 ug of total RNA, with a constant-region primer employed for priming. Researchers made the TCR beta libraries by running three nested multiplex PCR rounds with slightly modified ARM-PCR. Running approximately 10 cycles apiece, the first two PCR rounds relied on TRBV1-TRBV30 forward primers together with a C-beta reverse primer. TCRdb passed the multiplex PCR reads through MiXCR, listing each CDR3 protein once. The sample lists about 320,000 distinct CDR3 sequences, 50% to 75% occurring once.

The chain joins TRBV6-5 to TRBJ2-7; tentative D call: TRBD1 (5 bases). The clonotype originates from a woman in her 30s with primary liver carcinoma and hepatitis B virus infection. The sequenced sample was peripheral blood. CDR3 bases: TGTGCCAGCAGTCCCCCCTGGTGGGGCCACGAGCAGTACTTC. Residues: CASSPPWWGHEQYF.